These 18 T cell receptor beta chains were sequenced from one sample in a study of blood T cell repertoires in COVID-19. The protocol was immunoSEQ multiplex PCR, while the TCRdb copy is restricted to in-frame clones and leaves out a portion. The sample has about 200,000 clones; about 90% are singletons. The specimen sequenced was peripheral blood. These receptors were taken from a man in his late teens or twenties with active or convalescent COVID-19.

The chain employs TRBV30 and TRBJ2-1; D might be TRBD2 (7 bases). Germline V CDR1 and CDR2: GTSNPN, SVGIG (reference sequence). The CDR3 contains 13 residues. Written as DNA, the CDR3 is TGTGGGCTGAAGGGGGACTACTACAATGAGCAGTTCTTC. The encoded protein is CGLKGDYYNEQFF.

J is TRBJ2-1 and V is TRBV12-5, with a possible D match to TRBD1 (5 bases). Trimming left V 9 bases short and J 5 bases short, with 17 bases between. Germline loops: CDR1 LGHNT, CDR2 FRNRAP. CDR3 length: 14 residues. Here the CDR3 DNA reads TGTGCTAGCGGTATAGGGGTAGTAGACAATGAGCAGTTCTTC. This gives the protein CASGIGVVDNEQFF.

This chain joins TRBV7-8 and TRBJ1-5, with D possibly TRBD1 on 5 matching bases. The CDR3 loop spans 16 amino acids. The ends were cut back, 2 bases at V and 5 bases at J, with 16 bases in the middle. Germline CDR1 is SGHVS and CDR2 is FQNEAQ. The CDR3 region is CASSLTVDIHYQPQHF. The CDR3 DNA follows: TGTGCCAGCAGCTTAACGGTGGACATTCATTATCAGCCCCAGCATTTT. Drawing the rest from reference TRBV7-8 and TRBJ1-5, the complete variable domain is GAGVSQSPRYKVAKRGQDVALRCDPISGHVSLFWYQQALGQGPEFLTYFQNEAQLDKSGLPSDRFFAERPEGSVSTLKIQRTQQEDSAVYLCASSLTVDIHYQPQHFGDGTRLSIL.

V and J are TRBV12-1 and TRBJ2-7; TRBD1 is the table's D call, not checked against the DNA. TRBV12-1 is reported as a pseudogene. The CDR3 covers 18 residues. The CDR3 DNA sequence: TGTGCCAGCAGCTCGGGAAGACCGGGACAGGGCCCGACTGAGAAGAGAGCTTTC. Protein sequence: CASSSGRPGQGPTEKRAF.

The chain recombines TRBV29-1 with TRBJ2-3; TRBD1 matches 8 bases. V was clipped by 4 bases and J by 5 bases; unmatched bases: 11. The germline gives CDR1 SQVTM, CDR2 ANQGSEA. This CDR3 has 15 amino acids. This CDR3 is CSVGGRDRPQDTQYF. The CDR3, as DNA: TGCAGCGTTGGTGGCCGGGACAGGCCCCAAGATACGCAGTATTTT.

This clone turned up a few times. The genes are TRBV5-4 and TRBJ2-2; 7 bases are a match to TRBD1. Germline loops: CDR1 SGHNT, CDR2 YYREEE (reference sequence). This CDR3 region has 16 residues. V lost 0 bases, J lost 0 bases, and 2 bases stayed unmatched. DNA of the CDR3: TGTGCCAGCAGCTTGGGGGGACAGACGAACACCGGGGAGCTGTTTTTT. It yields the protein CASSLGGQTNTGELFF.

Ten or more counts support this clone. The CDR3 sequence is CASSSGATNEKLFF. The CDR3 nucleotides are TGTGCCAGCAGCTCCGGAGCAACTAATGAAAAACTGTTTTTT. The chain couples TRBV7-9 to TRBJ1-4; D remains unclear. The CDR3 length is 14 residues. V shed 4 bases and J shed 0 bases, with 6 bases lying between them. Looked up from germline, CDR1 is SEHNR and CDR2 is FQNEAQ (reference sequence).

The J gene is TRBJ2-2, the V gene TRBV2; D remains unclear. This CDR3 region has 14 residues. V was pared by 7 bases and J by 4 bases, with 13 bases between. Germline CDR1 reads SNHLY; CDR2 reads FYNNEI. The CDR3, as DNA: TGTGCCAGCACACTATCGCGATCCACCGGGGAGCTGTTTTTT. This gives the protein CASTLSRSTGELFF.

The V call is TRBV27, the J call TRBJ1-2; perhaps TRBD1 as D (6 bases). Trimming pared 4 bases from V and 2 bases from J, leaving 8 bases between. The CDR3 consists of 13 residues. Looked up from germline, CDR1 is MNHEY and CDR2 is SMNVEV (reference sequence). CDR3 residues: CASSWTANYGYTF. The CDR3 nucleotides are TGTGCCAGCAGTTGGACAGCCAACTATGGCTACACCTTC.

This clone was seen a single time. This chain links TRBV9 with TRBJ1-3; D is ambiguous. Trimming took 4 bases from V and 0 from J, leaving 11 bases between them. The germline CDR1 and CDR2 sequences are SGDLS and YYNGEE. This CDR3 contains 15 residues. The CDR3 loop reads CASSPRRDSGNTIYF. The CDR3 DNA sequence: TGTGCCAGCAGCCCCAGGCGAGACTCTGGAAACACCATATATTTT. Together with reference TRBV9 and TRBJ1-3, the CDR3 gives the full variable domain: DSGVTQTPKHLITATGQRVTLRCSPRSGDLSVYWYQQSLDQGLQFLIQYYNGEERAKGNILERFSAQQFPDLHSELNLSSLELGDSALYFCASSPRRDSGNTIYFGEGSWLTVV.

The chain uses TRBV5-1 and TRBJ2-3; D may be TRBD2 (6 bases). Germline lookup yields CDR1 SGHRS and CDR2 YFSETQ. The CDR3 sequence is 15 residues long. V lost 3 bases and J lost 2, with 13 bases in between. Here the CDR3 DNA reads TGCGCCAGCAGCTCTAATGCGGGGACCACAGATACGCAGTATTTT. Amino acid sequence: CASSSNAGTTDTQYF.

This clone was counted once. CDR3 sequence: CASSSHHEAFF. The CDR3 DNA sequence: TGTGCCAGCAGCTCACACCATGAAGCTTTCTTT. This sequence joins TRBV7-9 and TRBJ1-1; D is uncertain. Trimming removed 4 bases at V and 7 bases at J, with 7 bases between. The CDR3 has 11 residues. The germline V gene encodes CDR1 SEHNR and CDR2 FQNEAQ (reference sequence).

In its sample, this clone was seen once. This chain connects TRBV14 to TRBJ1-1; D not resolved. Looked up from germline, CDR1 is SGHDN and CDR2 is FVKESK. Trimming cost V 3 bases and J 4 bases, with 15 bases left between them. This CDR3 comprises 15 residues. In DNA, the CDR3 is TGTGCCAGCAGCCACCGCCCATCGGAGACCACTGAAGCTTTCTTT. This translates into CASSHRPSETTEAFF. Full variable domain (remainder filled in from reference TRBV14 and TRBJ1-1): EAGVTQFPSHSVIEKGQTVTLRCDPISGHDNLYWYRRVMGKEIKFLLHFVKESKQDESGMPNNRFLAERTGGTYSTLKVQPAELEDSGVYFCASSHRPSETTEAFFGQGTRLTVV.

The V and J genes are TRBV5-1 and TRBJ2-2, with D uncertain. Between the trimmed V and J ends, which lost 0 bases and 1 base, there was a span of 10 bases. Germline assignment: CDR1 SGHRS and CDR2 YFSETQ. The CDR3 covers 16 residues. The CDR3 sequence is CASSLDAVGNTGELFF. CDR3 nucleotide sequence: TGCGCCAGCAGCTTGGACGCGGTTGGGAACACCGGGGAGCTGTTTTTT. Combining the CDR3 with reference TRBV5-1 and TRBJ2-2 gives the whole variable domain KAGVTQTPRYLIKTRGQQVTLSCSPISGHRSVSWYQQTPGQGLQFLFEYFSETQRNKGNFPGRFSGRQFSNSRSEMNVSTLELGDSALYLCASSLDAVGNTGELFFGEGSRLTVL.

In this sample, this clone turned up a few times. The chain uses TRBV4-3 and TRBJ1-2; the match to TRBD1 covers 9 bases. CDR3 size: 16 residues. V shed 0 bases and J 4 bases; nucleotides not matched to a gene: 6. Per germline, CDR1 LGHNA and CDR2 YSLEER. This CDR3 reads CASSQDGTGSGYGYTF. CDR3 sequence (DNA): TGCGCCAGCAGCCAAGACGGGACAGGGAGCGGCTATGGCTACACCTTC.

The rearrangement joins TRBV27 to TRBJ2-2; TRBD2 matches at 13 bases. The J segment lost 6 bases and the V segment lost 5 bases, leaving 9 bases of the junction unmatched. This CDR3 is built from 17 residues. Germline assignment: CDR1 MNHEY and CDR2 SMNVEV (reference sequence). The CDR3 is CASSRTTSGGAAGELFF. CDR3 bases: TGTGCCAGCAGTCGAACCACTAGCGGGGGGGCCGCCGGGGAGCTGTTTTTT.

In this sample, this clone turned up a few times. The CDR3 sequence is CASSQGAEAFF. The CDR3 DNA is TGTGCCAGCAGCCAGGGGGCTGAAGCTTTCTTT. The chain carries TRBV6-2 or TRBV6-3 and TRBJ1-1; 7 bases are a match to TRBD1. The CDR3 has 11 residues. Looked up from germline, CDR1 is MNHEY and CDR2 is SVGEGT. The trim removed 6 bases at V and 6 bases at J, leaving 1 base unmatched.

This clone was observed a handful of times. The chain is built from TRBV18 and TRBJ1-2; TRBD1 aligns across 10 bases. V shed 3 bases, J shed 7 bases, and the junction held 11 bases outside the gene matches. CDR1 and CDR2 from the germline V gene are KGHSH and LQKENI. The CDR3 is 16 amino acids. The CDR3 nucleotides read TGTGCCAGCTCACCCGCGGGACAGGGGATCGTTGGTGGCTACACCTTC. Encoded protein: CASSPAGQGIVGGYTF.